The 12 T cell receptor beta chains listed next were all sequenced from one sample in a study of cytomegalovirus exposure and HLA in healthy donors. PCR was performed using 60 Vbeta and 13 Jbeta primers. Assay used: immunoSEQ multiplex PCR; TCRdb lists only in-frame clones, some missing. The sample carries 150,000 to 200,000 clones, 75% to 85% recorded once. Sample: PBMCs. These receptors all stem from a woman in her fifties or sixties in good health and CMV-seronegative.

This chain joins TRBV28 and TRBJ2-2; 9 positions agree with TRBD2. The V segment lost 3 bases and the J segment 5 bases; nucleotides outside the gene matches: 4. Germline CDR1 reads MDHEN; CDR2 reads SYDVKM. This CDR3 region has 15 residues. The CDR3 region has the DNA TGTGCCAGCAGTTTTGGTCTAGCGGGGACCGGGGAGCTGTTTTTT. This gives the protein CASSFGLAGTGELFF.

The gene calls are TRBV5-1 and TRBJ1-1; D possibly corresponds to TRBD1 (5 bases). Trimming removed 4 bases at V and 5 bases at J, with 21 bases between. The CDR3 consists of 16 residues. CDR1 and CDR2 from the germline V gene are SGHRS and YFSETQ. The CDR3 sequence: CASSLLTSRGGTEAFF. The CDR3 DNA reads TGCGCCAGCAGCCTCCTGACTAGCCGCGGGGGAACTGAAGCTTTCTTT.

The CDR3 sequence: CSVRGQANSYEQYF. CDR3 nucleotide sequence: TGCAGCGTTCGAGGACAGGCTAATTCCTACGAGCAGTACTTC. The chain is built from TRBV29-1 and TRBJ2-7; 7 bases line up with TRBD1. CDR3 size: 14 residues. Per the germline V gene, CDR1 is SQVTM and CDR2 is ANQGSEA. V shed 5 bases and J 1 base; nucleotides not matched to a gene: 8.

The gene calls are TRBV11-2 and TRBJ1-1; 10 bases align to TRBD1. Germline V gene sequence: CDR1 SGHAT, CDR2 FQNNGV. After removal of 6 bases from V and 6 bases from J, the junction contained 4 bases not matched to a gene. The CDR3 is 13 amino acids. CDR3 DNA: TGTGCCAGCAGACAGACAGGGGGCGCTGAAGCTTTCTTT. Translated, it gives CASRQTGGAEAFF.

This rearrangement joins TRBV15 to TRBJ2-7, with 10 bases that match TRBD2. CDR1 and CDR2 (germline): LNHNV, YYDKDF (reference sequence). Trimming took 1 base from V and 3 from J; bases not matched to a gene: 6. This CDR3 spans 16 amino acids. CDR3 DNA: TGTGCCACCAGCAGAGGGTCGCTAGCGGGGGACTACGAGCAGTACTTC. The encoded protein is CATSRGSLAGDYEQYF. Complete variable domain (other parts from reference TRBV15 and TRBJ2-7): DAMVIQNPRYQVTQFGKPVTLSCSQTLNHNVMYWYQQKSSQAPKLLFHYYDKDFNNEADTPDNFQSRRPNTSFCFLDIRSPGLGDTAMYLCATSRGSLAGDYEQYFGPGTRLTVT.

This chain links TRBV28 with TRBJ2-7, with D possibly TRBD2 on 6 matching bases. The CDR3 has 15 amino acids. The germline V gene has CDR1 MDHEN and CDR2 SYDVKM. Deletions cut 5 bases from V and 3 bases from J, with 17 bases between. CDR3 nucleotide sequence: TGTGCCAGCAGTCAAATTACGGGGACTGGCTACGAGCAGTACTTC. Amino acid sequence: CASSQITGTGYEQYF. The complete variable domain, with remaining parts taken from reference TRBV28 and TRBJ2-7, reads DVKVTQSSRYLVKRTGEKVFLECVQDMDHENMFWYRQDPGLGLRLIYFSYDVKMKEKGDIPEGYSVSREKKERFSLILESASTNQTSMYLCASSQITGTGYEQYFGPGTRLTVT.

V and J are TRBV6-5 and TRBJ2-7; D may be TRBD1 (5 bases). CDR1 and CDR2 from the germline V gene are MNHEY and SVGAGI. Trimming left V 6 bases short and J 2 bases short, with 17 bases between. The CDR3 covers 15 residues. CDR3 protein: CASRTSGPPPYEQYF. The CDR3 DNA follows: TGTGCCAGCAGAACCTCAGGGCCCCCACCCTACGAGCAGTACTTC.

This clone was observed a handful of times. V usage is TRBV11-1 and J usage is TRBJ2-2, with 8 bases identical to TRBD1. Germline lookup yields CDR1 SGHAT and CDR2 FQDESV (reference sequence). Trimming removed 6 bases from V and 6 bases from J; junction bases left unmatched: 6. The CDR3 covers 14 residues. The DNA for the CDR3 is TGTGCCAGCAGTCGGACAGGGTTCGCCGGGGAGCTGTTTTTT. Protein: CASSRTGFAGELFF. The full variable domain, rest sourced from reference TRBV11-1 and TRBJ2-2, is EAEVAQSPRYKITEKSQAVAFWCDPISGHATLYWYRQILGQGPELLVQFQDESVVDDSQLPKDRFSAERLKGVDSTLKIQPAELGDSAMYLCASSRTGFAGELFFGEGSRLTVL.

This chain connects TRBV7-2 to TRBJ2-3; 9 nucleotides line up with TRBD2. Germline V CDR1 and CDR2: SGHTA, FQGNSA. J was trimmed by 4 bases and V by 0 bases; bases with no gene match: 8. This CDR3 contains 17 residues. CDR3 region: CASSLAGAGGAADTQYF. The CDR3 DNA reads as TGTGCCAGCAGCTTAGCGGGAGCGGGGGGTGCAGCAGATACGCAGTATTTT. The full variable domain, completed using reference TRBV7-2 and TRBJ2-3, is GAGVSQSPSNKVTEKGKDVELRCDPISGHTALYWYRQSLGQGLEFLIYFQGNSAPDKSGLPSDRFSAERTGGSVSTLTIQRTQQEDSAVYLCASSLAGAGGAADTQYFGPGTRLTVL.

This chain connects TRBV4-1 to TRBJ2-3; D perhaps matches TRBD2 (6 bases). V lost 2 bases to trimming and J lost 0 bases, with 12 bases between them. The CDR3 totals 16 residues. Germline-derived CDR1 and CDR2 are MGHRA and YSYEKL. The CDR3 sequence is CASSQWGDRSTDTQYF. For the CDR3, the DNA is TGCGCCAGCAGCCAATGGGGGGACCGAAGCACAGATACGCAGTATTTT.

The chain employs TRBV6-5 and TRBJ1-1; 8 bases map to TRBD1. V shed 6 bases and J 4 bases; nucleotides not matched to a gene: 7. Germline V lookup: CDR1 MNHEY, CDR2 SVGAGI. This CDR3 contains 14 residues. The CDR3 loop is CASSRGQGGTEAFF. The CDR3 coding sequence is TGTGCCAGCAGCCGAGGACAGGGCGGCACTGAAGCTTTCTTT.

The chain employs TRBV28 and TRBJ1-3; 8 nucleotides align to TRBD1. This CDR3 contains 17 residues. Losses at the gene ends were 2 bases for V and 1 base for J; bases not matched to a gene: 7. Germline CDR1 and CDR2: MDHEN and SYDVKM. CDR3 nucleotide sequence: TGTGCCAGCAGTTTACTCCCAGGGGGCGTTTCTGGAAACACCATATATTTT. Translated, it gives CASSLLPGGVSGNTIYF.